The 14 T cell receptor beta chains reported below all come from one sample, sequenced in a study of human T cells and chemical hapten exposure. As for time point: patch test 2, 6 weeks after DPC sensitization. The treatment here: therapeutic diphenylcyclopropenone sensitization with weekly scalp DPC. MiXCR, run by TCRdb on the RACE reads, gives a single entry per CDR3 protein. The table shows a few hundred thousand distinct CDR3 sequences, with about 6.9% occurring only once. The sample here was whole blood, taken in connection with sensitization to the hapten diphenylcyclopropenone (DPC). The receptors stem from a woman aged 18-29 years with alopecia areata. Some clones in this sample may be carry-over from other donors' samples.

This chain uses TRBV4-1 with TRBJ1-1, with a possible D match to TRBD1 (6 bases). Trimming removed 2 bases from V and 0 bases from J, with 10 bases in between. Germline V gene sequence: CDR1 MGHRA, CDR2 YSYEKL. This CDR3 has 15 residues. The DNA for the CDR3 is TGCGCCAGCAGCCAAAGGCAGGGGATGAACACTGAAGCTTTCTTT. Translated: CASSQRQGMNTEAFF.

This clonotype was seen repeatedly, ten times or more. The rearrangement joins TRBV20-1 to TRBJ2-3, with 9 bases identical to TRBD2. Germline CDR1 and CDR2: DFQATT and SNEGSKA (reference sequence). The junction had 8 bases not matched to a gene; V was cut back by 3 bases and J by 7 bases. The CDR3 is made up of 14 amino acids. The CDR3 coding sequence is TGCAGTGCTAGTAGCGGGGGCCGGGGCAATACGCAGTATTTT. Protein: CSASSGGRGNTQYF.

The CDR3 bases are TGTGCCAGCAGCGTAGCTCCAGCGGGGGGGACAGATACGCAGTATTTT. Residues: CASSVAPAGGTDTQYF. The rearrangement links TRBV9 to TRBJ2-3; 10 nucleotides line up with TRBD2. The V gene end was trimmed by 0 bases and the J gene end by 3 bases; junction bases not matched to a gene: 4. This CDR3 comprises 16 residues. Germline V gene sequence: CDR1 SGDLS, CDR2 YYNGEE.

The V and J genes are TRBV6-2 or TRBV6-3 and TRBJ2-3, with unresolved D. This CDR3 contains 16 residues. From germline, CDR1 is MNHEY and CDR2 SVGEGT. V was shortened by 3 bases and J by 6 bases, with 19 bases between the two germline ends. CDR3 in DNA: TGTGCCAGCAGTTATGGGAAGACTGGCAGGCGGGATACGCAGTATTTT. It specifies CASSYGKTGRRDTQYF.

Many counts were recorded for this clonotype. This chain connects TRBV9 to TRBJ1-2; D gene unclear. The CDR3 totals 13 residues. Germline assignment: CDR1 SGDLS and CDR2 YYNGEE. V gave up 0 bases and J gave up 8 bases, with 11 bases separating them. CDR3 amino acids: CASSVGGSRGYTF. The CDR3 DNA is TGTGCCAGCAGCGTAGGTGGAAGTCGCGGCTACACCTTC.

The chain employs TRBV7-9 and TRBJ1-1; 10 bases line up with TRBD1. The CDR3 covers 14 residues. The junction had 6 bases not matched to a gene; V was cut back by 4 bases and J by 7 bases. CDR1 is SEHNR and CDR2 is FQNEAQ in the germline V gene (reference sequence). CDR3 region: CASSSPGQGREAFF. CDR3 DNA sequence: TGTGCCAGCAGCTCACCGGGACAGGGGCGTGAAGCTTTCTTT. Based on the CDR3 plus reference TRBV7-9 and TRBJ1-1, the full variable domain is DTGVSQNPRHKITKRGQNVTFRCDPISEHNRLYWYRQTLGQGPEFLTYFQNEAQLEKSRLLSDRFSAERPKGSFSTLEIQRTEQGDSAMYLCASSSPGQGREAFFGQGTRLTVV.

The J gene is TRBJ2-6, the V gene TRBV12-3 or TRBV12-4; TRBD1 aligns across 7 bases. The length of the CDR3 is 17 residues. Trimming took 2 bases from V and 0 from J; bases not matched to a gene: 4. The CDR3 nucleotides read TGTGCCAGCAGTTTACCCGGGACAGACTCTGGGGCCAACGTCCTGACTTTC. This encodes CASSLPGTDSGANVLTF.

This clonotype has more than one count but fewer than ten. V gene TRBV7-6 combines with J gene TRBJ2-3; no clear D. CDR1 SGHVS and CDR2 FNYEAQ come from the germline V gene. V lost 5 bases to trimming and J lost 0 bases, with 9 bases between them. The length of the CDR3 is 14 residues. The DNA of the CDR3 is TGTGCCAGCAGCGTGACCCCTAGCACAGATACGCAGTATTTT. It yields the protein CASSVTPSTDTQYF.

This clonotype was seen a handful of times. DNA for the CDR3: TGTGCCAGCAGTTTTTCCAGCGGGGGGCCGTACGAGCAGTACTTC. This sequence encodes CASSFSSGGPYEQYF. The chain employs TRBV28 and TRBJ2-7; 9 nucleotides align to TRBD2. The CDR3 runs to 15 residues. Looked up from germline, CDR1 is MDHEN and CDR2 is SYDVKM. Trimming took 3 bases from V and 4 from J; bases not matched to a gene: 7.

The gene calls are TRBV7-2 and TRBJ2-1; 9 nucleotides align to TRBD2. V dropped 5 bases and J dropped 7; count of bases not matched to a gene: 12. There are 16 residues in the CDR3. From germline, CDR1 is SGHTA and CDR2 FQGNSA. DNA for the CDR3: TGTGCCAGCAGCCCAATGCGGGGGGGGCGAGGGAATGAGCAGTTCTTC. It translates to CASSPMRGGRGNEQFF.

There are a few counts of this clonotype. As DNA, the CDR3 is TGCAGTGCTGGGGGGAACTCCTACGAGCAGTACTTC. Translation gives CSAGGNSYEQYF. V gene TRBV20-1 combines with J gene TRBJ2-7; TRBD2 might be the D (6 bases). Germline lookup yields CDR1 DFQATT and CDR2 SNEGSKA (reference sequence). With 5 bases removed from V and 0 bases from J, the gap between germline ends came to 8 bases. The CDR3 is 12 residues long.

This clonotype was observed a few times. The V and J genes are TRBV14 and TRBJ1-4; a possible D gene is TRBD1 (5 bases). Germline V gives CDR1 SGHDN, CDR2 FVKESK. The CDR3 consists of 15 residues. V was trimmed by 3 bases and J by 7 bases, leaving 15 bases between them. The CDR3 reads CASSHTAGTVEKLFF. The DNA for the CDR3 is TGTGCCAGCAGCCACACTGCCGGGACGGTTGAAAAACTGTTTTTT.

This clonotype has a count of ten or more. This chain joins TRBV28 and TRBJ1-5, with 7 bases identical to TRBD1. The length of the CDR3 is 14 residues. Trimming took 7 bases from V and 3 from J; bases not matched to a gene: 6. CDR1 and CDR2 (germline): MDHEN, SYDVKM. This CDR3 is CASISGTVNQPQHF. The CDR3 DNA follows: TGTGCCAGCATTTCCGGGACAGTCAATCAGCCCCAGCATTTT.

The chain has TRBV20-1 and TRBJ2-3; tentative D call: TRBD1 (6 bases). The germline V gene encodes CDR1 DFQATT and CDR2 SNEGSKA (reference sequence). This CDR3 spans 13 amino acids. The CDR3 loop reads CSADRSSTDTQYF. The DNA for the CDR3 is TGCAGCGCCGACAGGTCGAGCACAGATACGCAGTATTTT.